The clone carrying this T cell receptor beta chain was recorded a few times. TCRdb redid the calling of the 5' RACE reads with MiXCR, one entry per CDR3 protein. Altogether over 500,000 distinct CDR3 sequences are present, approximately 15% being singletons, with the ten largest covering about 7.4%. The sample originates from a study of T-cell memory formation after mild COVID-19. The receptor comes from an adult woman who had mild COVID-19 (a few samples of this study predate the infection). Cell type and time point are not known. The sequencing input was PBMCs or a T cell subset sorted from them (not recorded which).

CDR3 DNA sequence: TGTGCCAGCAGCCACCCCGCTGCCACTCGAGGTGGTGAAGCTTTCTTT. The encoded protein is CASSHPAATRGGEAFF. This chain uses TRBV3-1 with TRBJ1-1; D is uncertain. From germline, CDR1 is LGHDT and CDR2 YNNKEL (reference sequence). The CDR3 has 16 amino acids. Trimming removed 3 bases at V and 7 bases at J, with 21 bases between.